This T cell receptor (beta chain) was captured by sequencing in a study of cytomegalovirus exposure and HLA in healthy donors. Study overall: Some 200 million T cells yielded under 130 million unique TCR beta sequences in earlier analysis.

The PCR used 60 Vbeta and 13 Jbeta primers. Assay used: immunoSEQ multiplex PCR; TCRdb lists only in-frame clones, some missing. Counted here are about 160,000 clones, 75% to 90% occurring once; the ten biggest clones make up under 2%. The J segment lost 2 bases and the V segment lost 4 bases, leaving 9 bases of the junction unmatched. Germline CDR1 reads KGHSH; CDR2 reads LQKENI. The CDR3 spans 16 residues. Regarding the study as a whole: More clonal expansion characterized HLA-associated TCR beta chains than equally common others in a later analysis. High specificity and sensitivity for cytomegalovirus status were reported for the classifier.

Comments on this clone: Its antigen is currently unknown.

The sequence was collected from a woman between 18 and 29 years old in good health and CMV-seronegative. Sequencing used PBMCs. V and J are TRBV18 and TRBJ2-3; 7 positions agree with TRBD1. The CDR3 here is CASSLGTASYTDTQYF. The DNA for the CDR3 is TGTGCCAGCTCACTCGGGACAGCGTCCTACACAGATACGCAGTATTTT.